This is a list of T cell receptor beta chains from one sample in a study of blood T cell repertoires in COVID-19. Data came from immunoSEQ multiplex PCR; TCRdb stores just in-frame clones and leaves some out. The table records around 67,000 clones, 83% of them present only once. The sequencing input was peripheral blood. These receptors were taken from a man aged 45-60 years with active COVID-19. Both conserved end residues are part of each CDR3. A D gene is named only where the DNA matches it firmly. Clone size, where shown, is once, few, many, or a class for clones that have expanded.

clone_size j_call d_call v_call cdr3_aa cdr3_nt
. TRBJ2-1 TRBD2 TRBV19 CASSKTTSGGVSEQFF TGTGCCAGTAGTAAAACGACTAGCGGGGGGGTTAGTGAGCAGTTCTTC
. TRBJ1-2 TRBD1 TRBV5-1 CASSLVAGGFRNYGYTF TGCGCCAGCAGCTTGGTGGCAGGGGGCTTTCGTAACTATGGCTACACCTTC
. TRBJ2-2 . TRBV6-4 CASSSGTGELFF TGTGCCAGCAGCTCGGGGACCGGGGAGCTGTTTTTT
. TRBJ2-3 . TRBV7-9 CASSFLLVTDTQYF TGTGCCAGCAGCTTCCTACTAGTCACAGATACGCAGTATTTT
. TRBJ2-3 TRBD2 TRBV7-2 CASSLMAGGASDTQYF TGTGCCAGCAGCTTAATGGCGGGGGGGGCCTCGGATACGCAGTATTTT
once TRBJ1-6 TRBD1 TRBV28 CASADRARDSPLHF TGTGCCAGCGCGGACAGGGCCAGGGATTCACCCCTCCACTTT
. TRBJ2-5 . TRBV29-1 CSVEPPSEPYQETQYF TGCAGCGTTGAGCCGCCTAGCGAACCCTACCAAGAGACCCAGTACTTC
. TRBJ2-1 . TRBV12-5 CASGLVLARGAKDGSYNEQFF TGTGCTAGTGGTTTGGTGCTGGCCCGGGGGGCTAAAGATGGCTCCTACAATGAGCAGTTCTTC
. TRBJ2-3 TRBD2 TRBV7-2 CASSPGGAGSGLATQYF TGTGCCAGCAGCCCCGGCGGGGCGGGGTCCGGACTAGCTACGCAGTATTTT
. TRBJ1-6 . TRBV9 CASSVTGTSPLHF TGTGCCAGCAGCGTAACAGGGACTTCACCCCTCCACTTT
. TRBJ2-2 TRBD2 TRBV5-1 CASSFTSGGNTGELFF TGCGCCAGCAGCTTCACTAGCGGGGGAAACACCGGGGAGCTGTTTTTT
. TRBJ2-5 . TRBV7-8 CASSLGRGETQYF TGTGCCAGCAGCTTAGGGCGCGGGGAGACCCAGTACTTC
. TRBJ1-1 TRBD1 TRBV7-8 CASLRGRMNTEAFF TGTGCCAGCCTCAGGGGGCGCATGAACACTGAAGCTTTCTTT
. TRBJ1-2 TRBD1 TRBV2 CASSERQGTKGYTF TGTGCCAGCAGTGAGCGACAGGGGACTAAAGGCTACACCTTC
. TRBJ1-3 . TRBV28 CASSSAGYAGNTIYF TGTGCCAGCAGTTCCGCAGGGTACGCAGGAAACACCATATATTTT
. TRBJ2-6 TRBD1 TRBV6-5 CASKTGAGANVLTF TGTGCCAGCAAGACAGGGGCTGGGGCCAACGTCCTGACTTTC
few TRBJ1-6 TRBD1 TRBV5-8 CASSLAKGTAPGNSPLHF TGTGCCAGCAGCTTGGCGAAAGGGACAGCCCCGGGGAATTCACCCCTCCACTTT
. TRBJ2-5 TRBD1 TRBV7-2 CASRPRQGNQETQYF TGTGCCAGCAGACCAAGACAGGGGAATCAAGAGACCCAGTACTTC
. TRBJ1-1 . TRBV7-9 CASSRSREVNTEAFF TGTGCCAGCAGCCGTTCGCGGGAGGTTAACACTGAAGCTTTCTTT
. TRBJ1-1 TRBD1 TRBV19 CASSIYSRGRTGNTEAFF TGTGCCAGTAGTATTTATTCCCGAGGGCGGACAGGCAACACTGAAGCTTTCTTT
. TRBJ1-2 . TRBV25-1 CASSETADYGYTF TGTGCCAGCAGTGAAACAGCTGATTATGGCTACACCTTC
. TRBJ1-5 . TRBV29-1 CSVVTDSNQPQHF TGCAGCGTTGTTACAGATAGCAATCAGCCCCAGCATTTT
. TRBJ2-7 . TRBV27 CASSLRGANEQYF TGTGCCAGCAGTTTACGGGGGGCAAACGAGCAGTACTTC
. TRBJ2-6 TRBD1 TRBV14 CASSRTGGGSGANVLTF TGTGCCAGCAGCCGTACAGGGGGCGGCTCTGGGGCCAACGTCCTGACTTTC
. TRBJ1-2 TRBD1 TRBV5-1 CASSWGDSNYGYTF TGCGCCAGCAGCTGGGGGGACAGCAACTATGGCTACACCTTC
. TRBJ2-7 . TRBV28 CASRGVYEQYF TGTGCCAGCAGGGGCGTTTACGAGCAGTACTTC
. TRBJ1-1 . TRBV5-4 CASSLSDLGDTEAFF TGTGCCAGCAGCTTGAGCGACTTAGGGGACACTGAAGCTTTCTTT
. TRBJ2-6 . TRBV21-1 CARNTGGRSGANVLTF TGTGCCAGAAATACAGGGGGCCGATCCGGGGCCAACGTCCTGACTTTC
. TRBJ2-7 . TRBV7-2 CASSLAGRFSYEQYF TGTGCCAGCAGCTTAGCGGGGCGGTTCTCCTACGAGCAGTACTTC
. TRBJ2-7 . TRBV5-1 CASSLAQGHYEQYF TGCGCCAGCAGCTTGGCGCAGGGACACTACGAGCAGTACTTC
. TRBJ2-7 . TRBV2 CASSETPLRGEQYF TGTGCCAGCAGTGAGACGCCTCTCCGGGGCGAGCAGTACTTC
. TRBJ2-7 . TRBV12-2 CASRLGWREPYEQYF TGTGCAAGTCGCTTAGGTTGGCGGGAGCCCTACGAGCAGTACTTC
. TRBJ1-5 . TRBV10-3 CAISEQGRNQPQHF TGTGCCATCAGTGAACAGGGAAGGAATCAGCCCCAGCATTTT
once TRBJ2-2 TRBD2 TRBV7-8 CASSPPLRTRSTGELFF TGTGCCAGCAGCCCACCTCTCCGGACTAGGAGCACCGGGGAGCTGTTTTTT
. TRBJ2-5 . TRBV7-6 CASSLGGRGTGTQYF TGTGCCAGCAGCTTAGGAGGCCGCGGCACTGGGACCCAGTACTTC
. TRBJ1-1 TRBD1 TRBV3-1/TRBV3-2 CASSQDPQGGSGEAFF TGTGCCAGCAGCCAAGACCCCCAGGGGGGAAGCGGTGAAGCTTTCTTT
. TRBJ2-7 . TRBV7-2 CASSPGTADTYEQYF TGTGCCAGCAGCCCCGGGACTGCAGACACCTACGAGCAGTACTTC
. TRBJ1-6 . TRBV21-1 CASSKAPTANSPLHF TGTGCCAGCAGCAAAGCCCCGACAGCTAATTCACCCCTCCACTTT
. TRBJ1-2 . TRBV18 CASSPTGINYGYTF TGTGCCAGCTCACCTACAGGGATTAACTATGGCTACACCTTC
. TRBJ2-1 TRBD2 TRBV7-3 CASSLSTSGLGEQFF TGTGCCAGCAGCTTAAGTACTAGCGGTCTTGGTGAGCAGTTCTTC
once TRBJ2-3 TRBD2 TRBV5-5 CASMTSGPTDTQYF TGTGCCAGCATGACTAGCGGACCCACAGATACGCAGTATTTT
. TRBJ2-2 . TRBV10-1 CASTHWGPGPSDTGELFF TGCGCCAGCACCCATTGGGGGCCGGGGCCCTCTGACACCGGGGAGCTGTTTTTT
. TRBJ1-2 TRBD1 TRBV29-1 CSVESRTGILEVYGYTF TGCAGCGTTGAATCGAGGACAGGGATTTTGGAGGTATATGGCTACACCTTC
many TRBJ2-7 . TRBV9 CASSGGDPRGKQYF TGTGCCAGCAGCGGCGGGGACCCTCGAGGCAAGCAGTACTTC
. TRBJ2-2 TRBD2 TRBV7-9 CASSGTSGSPNTGELFF TGTGCCAGCAGCGGGACTAGCGGGAGTCCAAACACCGGGGAGCTGTTTTTT
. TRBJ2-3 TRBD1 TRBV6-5 CASRLQGSTDTQYF TGTGCCAGCAGGTTACAGGGGAGCACAGATACGCAGTATTTT
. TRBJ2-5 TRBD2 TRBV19 CASSRGGGETQYF TGTGCCAGTAGCCGGGGCGGGGGAGAGACCCAGTACTTC
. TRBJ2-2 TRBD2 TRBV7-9 CASRPDSGGTTGELFF TGTGCCAGCAGACCCGATAGCGGGGGGACCACCGGGGAGCTGTTTTTT
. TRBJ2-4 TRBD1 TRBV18 CASSLVTGVGIQYF TGTGCCAGCTCACTAGTCACAGGGGTCGGCATTCAGTACTTC
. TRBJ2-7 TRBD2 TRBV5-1 CASSLGSGAEEQYF TGCGCCAGCAGCTTGGGGAGCGGGGCGGAGGAGCAGTACTTC
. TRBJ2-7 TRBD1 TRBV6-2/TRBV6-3 CASSYPGQGAYEQYF TGTGCCAGCAGTTATCCGGGACAGGGGGCTTACGAGCAGTACTTC
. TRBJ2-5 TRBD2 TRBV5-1 CASSLWTSGARETQYF TGCGCCAGCAGCTTGTGGACTAGCGGGGCCCGGGAGACCCAGTACTTC
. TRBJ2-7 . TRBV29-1 CSVEAGVPGEQYF TGCAGCGTTGAGGCAGGCGTCCCGGGGGAGCAGTACTTC
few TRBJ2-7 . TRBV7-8 CASSSRRDPSYEQYF TGTGCCAGCAGCTCCAGGCGGGATCCCTCCTACGAGCAGTACTTC
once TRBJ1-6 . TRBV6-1 CASSEALGEPVVTPLHF TGTGCCAGCAGTGAAGCGCTCGGGGAGCCGGTCGTAACACCCCTCCACTTT
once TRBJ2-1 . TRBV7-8 CASGAASYNEQFF TGTGCCAGCGGGGCGGCTTCCTACAATGAGCAGTTCTTC
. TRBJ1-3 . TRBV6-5 CASSYSASSSGNTIYF TGTGCCAGCAGTTACTCGGCTTCCAGCTCTGGAAACACCATATATTTT
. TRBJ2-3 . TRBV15 CATSRERFPDTQYF TGTGCCACCAGCAGAGAGAGGTTCCCAGATACGCAGTATTTT
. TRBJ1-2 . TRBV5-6 CASSRPRDGYTF TGTGCCAGCAGCCGACCGAGGGATGGCTACACCTTC